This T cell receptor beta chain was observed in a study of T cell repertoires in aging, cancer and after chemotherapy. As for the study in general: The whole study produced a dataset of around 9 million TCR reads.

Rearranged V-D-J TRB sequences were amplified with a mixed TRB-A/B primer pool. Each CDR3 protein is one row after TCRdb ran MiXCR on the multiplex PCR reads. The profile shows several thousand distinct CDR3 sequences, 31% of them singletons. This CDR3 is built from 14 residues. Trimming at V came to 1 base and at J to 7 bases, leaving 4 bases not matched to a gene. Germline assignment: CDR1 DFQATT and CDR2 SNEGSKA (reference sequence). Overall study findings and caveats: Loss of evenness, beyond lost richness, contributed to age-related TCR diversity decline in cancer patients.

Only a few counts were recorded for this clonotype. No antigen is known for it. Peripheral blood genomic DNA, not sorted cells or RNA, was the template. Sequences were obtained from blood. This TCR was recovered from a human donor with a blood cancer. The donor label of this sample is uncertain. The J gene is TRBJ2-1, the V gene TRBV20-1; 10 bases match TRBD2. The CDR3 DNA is TGCAGTGCTAGAGCTAGCGGGAGAAGTAATGAGCAGTTCTTC. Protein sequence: CSARASGRSNEQFF.